Detailed here is one T cell receptor (beta chain). Treatment noted: randomized to nivolumab then ipilimumab (arm A) or the reverse (arm B). Patients had received no earlier DNA-damaging chemotherapy. From thawed PBMCs, live CD3+CD8+ cells negative for CD19 and CD56 were sorted. This sample is drawn from a study of sequential checkpoint blockade in melanoma. On the study more broadly: After both sequences, patients received maintenance nivolumab.

The protocol was immunoSEQ multiplex PCR, while the TCRdb copy is restricted to in-frame clones and leaves out a portion. The sample holds more than 35,000 clones, approximately 90% seen once. CDR3 length: 14 residues. V lost 4 bases and J 7 bases, leaving 13 bases between the germline ends. The V gene's germline CDR1 is MNHEY and CDR2 SMNVEV (reference sequence). V usage is TRBV27 and J usage is TRBJ1-4; D not certain. This TCR was recovered from a human donor with melanoma. The sample in question was CD8+ T cells sorted from blood (inferred from file names), obtained from a patient given nivolumab and ipilimumab in sequence. CDR3 protein: CASSSVLRSEKLFF. Written as DNA, the CDR3 is TGTGCCAGCAGTTCGGTATTGCGGAGTGAAAAACTGTTTTTT.